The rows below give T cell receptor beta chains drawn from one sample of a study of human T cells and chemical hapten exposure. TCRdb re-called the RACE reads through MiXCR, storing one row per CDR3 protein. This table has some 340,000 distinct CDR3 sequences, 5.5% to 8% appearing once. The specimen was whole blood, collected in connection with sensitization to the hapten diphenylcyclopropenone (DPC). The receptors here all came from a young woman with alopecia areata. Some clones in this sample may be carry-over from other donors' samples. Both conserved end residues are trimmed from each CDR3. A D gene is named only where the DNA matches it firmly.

ASSLEGWLVRGYTEAF	NA	TRBV7-2	TRBJ1-1
ASSPRLPKTSGGHHNEQF	TRBD2	TRBV3-1	TRBJ2-1
ASSPEGGTGNSPLH	NA	TRBV28	TRBJ1-6
ASSSLSGDSDEQY	TRBD1	TRBV5-6	TRBJ2-7
ASSSGQGAGANVLT	TRBD1	TRBV5-4	TRBJ2-6
ASSFLEGAAEAF	TRBD1	TRBV12-3/TRBV12-4	TRBJ1-1
ASSLTSGVSYEQY	TRBD2	TRBV5-1	TRBJ2-7
SARDGQALAKNIQY	TRBD1	TRBV20-1	TRBJ2-4
ASSQDNGRGNEQF	NA	TRBV4-3	TRBJ2-1
ASSLRDATDTQY	NA	TRBV28	TRBJ2-3
ASQGGGESNQPQH	NA	TRBV25-1	TRBJ1-5
ASSPQADTQY	NA	TRBV6-2/TRBV6-3	TRBJ2-3
ASSCIIAKTEAF	NA	TRBV3-1	TRBJ1-1
ASKLTDSNTGELF	NA	TRBV2	TRBJ2-2
ASIHGLTNEKLF	NA	TRBV6-6	TRBJ1-4
ASRSLPKTNEKLF	NA	TRBV27	TRBJ1-4
ASSAGINYGYT	NA	TRBV6-1	TRBJ1-2
ASSKGAEGETQY	TRBD1	TRBV5-1	TRBJ2-5
ASSYDRGQNEQF	TRBD1	TRBV7-2	TRBJ2-1
ASIPTYGGSGANVLT	NA	TRBV6-1	TRBJ2-6
ASSFGQETTYEQY	TRBD1	TRBV5-1	TRBJ2-7
ASSQDGQYNQPQH	NA	TRBV4-1	TRBJ1-5